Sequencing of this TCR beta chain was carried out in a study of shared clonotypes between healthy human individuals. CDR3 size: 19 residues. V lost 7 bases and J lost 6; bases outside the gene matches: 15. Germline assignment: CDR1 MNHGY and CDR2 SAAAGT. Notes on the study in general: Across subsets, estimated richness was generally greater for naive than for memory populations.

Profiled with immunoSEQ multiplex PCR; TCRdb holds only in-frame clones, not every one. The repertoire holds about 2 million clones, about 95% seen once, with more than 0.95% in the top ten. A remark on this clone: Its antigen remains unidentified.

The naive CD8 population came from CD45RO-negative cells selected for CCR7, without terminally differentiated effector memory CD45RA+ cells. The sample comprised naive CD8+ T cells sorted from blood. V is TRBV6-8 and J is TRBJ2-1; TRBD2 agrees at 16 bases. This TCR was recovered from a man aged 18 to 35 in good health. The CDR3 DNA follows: TGTGCCAGCATACCGGAGGGACTAGCGGGAGGGCCCCATTGCAATGAGCAGTTCTTC. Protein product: CASIPEGLAGGPHCNEQFF.